This record covers a single TCR beta chain. The sample contains more than one DNA sequence encoding this CDR3. This record comes from a study of shared clonotypes between healthy human individuals. The donors, healthy adults who were HIV-negative, had experienced no recent acute infections or vaccinations. The germline CDR1 and CDR2 sequences are SGHTA and FQGNSA. The CDR3 length is 14 residues. The V and J ends lost 1 base and 2 bases, in that order; junction bases with no gene match: 2. Original processing methods: Junction-only immunoSEQ data arrived without quality scores, meaning filtering differed. Sequenced by immunoSEQ multiplex PCR; TCRdb stores in-frame clones only, minus some. From that table come the V and J calls and clone size; the DNA was used to work out D and trimming. Altogether about 510,000 clones are present, 79% being singletons, with the ten largest covering over 10%.

The genes are TRBV7-2 and TRBJ2-7, with 7 bases that match TRBD2. Sequencing was carried out using PBMCs. This TCR derives from a woman aged 40 to 50 in good health. Some clones in this sample may be carry-over from other donors' samples. DNA for the CDR3: TGTGCCAGCAGCTTAGGACGGGGGGCCTACGAGCAGTACTTC. As protein: CASSLGRGAYEQYF.